Listed below are T cell receptor beta chains from one sample, sequenced in a study of blood T cell repertoires in COVID-19. Sequencing was performed with immunoSEQ multiplex PCR; in TCRdb, only in-frame clones are kept and a portion is missing. The sample has tens of thousands of clones, 82% seen once. The sequencing sample was made of peripheral blood. Every receptor here comes from a human donor with acute or convalescent COVID-19. The donor label of this sample is uncertain. Both conserved end residues are part of each CDR3. The D gene is left open where the match is weak.

>TRBV9|TRBJ2-5|TRBD2
TGTGCCAGCAGCGTATCCTCCGGGGGGGAGACCCAGTACTTC
CASSVSSGGETQYF
>TRBV15|TRBJ2-3|-
TGTGCCACCAGCAGAGACCTAGCGTCCGGCCCAGATACGCAGTATTTT
CATSRDLASGPDTQYF
>TRBV4-1|TRBJ1-2|TRBD1
TGCGCCAGCAGCCAAGATCTTTGGGCAGGGGGCGGAGATGGCTACACCTTC
CASSQDLWAGGGDGYTF
>TRBV19|TRBJ2-5|TRBD1
TGTGCCAGTAGTATAGACGGACAGGGGGTACAAGAGACCCAGTACTTC
CASSIDGQGVQETQYF
>TRBV9|TRBJ1-1|TRBD1
TGTGCCAGCAGCGTTAGTTACAGGGGGTCGACTGAAGCTTTCTTT
CASSVSYRGSTEAFF
>TRBV7-2|TRBJ2-1|TRBD2
TGTGCCAGCAGCTTCGGCGGGGGGGCCCCGGGTGAGCAGTTCTTC
CASSFGGGAPGEQFF
>TRBV5-1|TRBJ2-7|TRBD2
TGCGCCAGCAGGATTAGCGGGGGCAACGAGCAGTACTTC
CASRISGGNEQYF
>TRBV29-1|TRBJ2-3|-
TGCAGCGGGCGGAGGGGGGGGCGGACAGATACGCAGTATTTT
CSGRRGGRTDTQYF
>TRBV5-1|TRBJ1-1|TRBD1
TGCGCCAGCAGCTTGGTAGGGGGCGGGACTGAAGCTTTCTTT
CASSLVGGGTEAFF
>TRBV7-2|TRBJ1-1|-
TGTGCCAGCAGCTTTAAGGGAGGTCCGTCAGGTCAAGCTTTCTTT
CASSFKGGPSGQAFF
>TRBV4-2|TRBJ2-1|-
TGTGCCAGCAGCCAAGAAGGAGGGAGCGTCAACAATGAGCAGTTCTTC
CASSQEGGSVNNEQFF
>TRBV14|TRBJ2-1|-
TGTGCCAGCAGCAGACTAGAGAAATACAATGAGCAGTTCTTC
CASSRLEKYNEQFF
>TRBV13|TRBJ2-3|TRBD1
TGTGCCAGCAGCGATGGGACAGGGGCCCTTAGCACAGATACGCAGTATTTT
CASSDGTGALSTDTQYF